The sequence of this T cell receptor beta chain was determined in a study of T cell responses to AZD1222 COVID-19 vaccine. Overall study context: Combined were second doses at about 4 or about 12 weeks.

The CDR3 contains 15 residues. Trimming took 1 base from V and 7 from J, leaving 14 bases between them. Germline V lookup: CDR1 SGHVS, CDR2 FNYEAQ. Assay: immunoSEQ multiplex PCR; the TCRdb copy retains only in-frame clones and omits some. The sample has about 140,000 clones, about 93% seen once; the top ten hold approximately 5.3%. The material sequenced was peripheral blood, taken on day 0 of AZD1222 vaccination. The chain carries TRBV7-6 and TRBJ1-5; TRBD1 might be the D (6 bases). This TCR was sampled from an adult in good health. Written as DNA, the CDR3 is TGTGCCAGCAGCTTAGAGGGGGTTCGGGGACAGCCCCAGCATTTT. Protein: CASSLEGVRGQPQHF.